The rows below give T cell receptor beta chains drawn from one sample of a study of T cells after yellow fever vaccination. TCRdb called the 5' RACE reads again in MiXCR, with one record for every CDR3 protein. This sample carries more than 95,000 distinct CDR3 sequences, more than 6.5% of them seen once, and the ten largest clones take 2% to 3%. This sample comprised CD4+ T cells sorted from PBMCs, obtained 10 to 11 days after the first yellow fever vaccination. The receptors were sampled from a man aged 18 to 35 who received the YFV17D yellow fever vaccine. Both conserved end residues are part of each CDR3. The D gene is left open where the match is weak. Some rows have no size entry. The others give once, few or many, or a class for an expanded clone.

>.|.|TRBJ2-1|TRBV7-3
TGTGCCAGCAGCCCCTCCTCTGCCGGGACAAACAATGAGCAGTTCTTC
CASSPSSAGTNNEQFF
>.|TRBD2|TRBJ2-1|TRBV7-2
TGTGCCAGCAGCTTGAGCGGGGGCGATTGGAATGAGCAGTTCTTC
CASSLSGGDWNEQFF
>many|TRBD1|TRBJ2-5|TRBV4-3
TGCGCCAGCAGCCATGAAGGACAGGGCCAAGAGACCCAGTACTTC
CASSHEGQGQETQYF
>many|TRBD2|TRBJ2-3|TRBV11-2
TGTGCCAGCAGCTTAGGCGGGACTAGAGGCGCGGATACGCAGTATTTT
CASSLGGTRGADTQYF
>.|.|TRBJ1-2|TRBV7-9
TGTGCCAGCAGGGCAGGGGAAGGAGATGGCTACACCTTC
CASRAGEGDGYTF
>many|.|TRBJ2-1|TRBV6-1
TGTGCCAGCAGTGTGATGTCTGCTCTCAGCAATGAGCAGTTCTTC
CASSVMSALSNEQFF
>many|.|TRBJ2-5|TRBV7-2
TGTGCCAGCAGCCCATTAGGCGGCGGGACCCAGTACTTC
CASSPLGGGTQYF
>many|.|TRBJ1-2|TRBV7-2
TGTGCCAGCAGCTCGAGGACAGCCTTTAATCTCTATGGCTACACCTTC
CASSSRTAFNLYGYTF
>many|.|TRBJ2-3|TRBV5-1
TGCGCCAGCAGCTTGGTTCCCTCAGATACGCAGTATTTT
CASSLVPSDTQYF
>many|TRBD2|TRBJ2-1|TRBV10-3
TGTGCCACCGGACTAGCGGGGGGTAAGGATGAGCAGTTCTTC
CATGLAGGKDEQFF